This entry is about one T cell receptor beta chain. The length of the CDR3 is 16 residues. In germline, CDR1 is SGHVS, CDR2 FNYEAQ. The ends were cut back, 4 bases at V and 4 bases at J, with 18 bases in the middle. The data derive from a study of T cell changes during pregnancy in multiple sclerosis. Here immunoSEQ multiplex PCR was the method, and the copy in TCRdb shows in-frame clones only, minus some. The sample shows approximately 63,000 clones, roughly 92% of them seen only once. Sequences were derived from CD8+ T cells from peripheral blood mononuclear cells, sampled in the third trimester of pregnancy. The sequence was obtained from a female donor with multiple sclerosis, enrolled in a pregnancy study. The chain uses TRBV7-6 and TRBJ2-3; no definite D call. The CDR3 is CASSSLLGLGADTQYF. In DNA form, the CDR3 reads TGTGCCAGCAGCTCCCTCCTTGGCCTTGGTGCAGATACGCAGTATTTT. Full variable domain (missing parts from reference TRBV7-6 and TRBJ2-3): GAGVSQSPRYKVTKRGQDVALRCDPISGHVSLYWYRQALGQGPEFLTYFNYEAQQDKSGLPNDRFSAERPEGSISTLTIQRTEQRDSAMYRCASSSLLGLGADTQYFGPGTRLTVL.